The 25 T cell receptor beta chains presented below share a single source sample, sequenced in a study of control samples from healthy donors and cancer patients. This table comes from immunoSEQ multiplex PCR, and its TCRdb copy is limited to in-frame clones, with some not included. The sample shows roughly 120,000 clones, roughly nine tenths of them seen only once. Material for sequencing was PBMCs. The receptors derive from a woman between 50 and 59 years old with colorectal cancer.

In its sample, this clone was seen many times. The chain employs TRBV5-1 and TRBJ1-6, with no clear D. Trimming took 0 bases from V and 4 from J, leaving 11 bases between them. The germline CDR1 and CDR2 sequences are SGHRS and YFSETQ. The CDR3 loop spans 16 amino acids. For the CDR3, the DNA is TGCGCCAGCAGCTTGGATCCGGGGAATTATAATTCACCCCTCCACTTT. This gives the protein CASSLDPGNYNSPLHF.

The chain links TRBV5-3 to TRBJ2-5; 7 positions match TRBD2. TRBV5-3 is classed as an ORF, of uncertain function. This CDR3 has 22 amino acids. The V segment lost 5 bases and the J segment 6 bases; nucleotides outside the gene matches: 34. The CDR3 region is CARSPCGGSFSGLAEPRKTQYF. As DNA, the CDR3 is TGTGCCAGAAGTCCCTGTGGGGGTTCCTTTTCCGGGCTAGCGGAACCGCGAAAGACCCAGTACTTC.

The genes are TRBV3-1 (or the pseudogene TRBV3-2) and TRBJ1-2; D unresolved. CDR3 length equals 14 residues. Germline lookup yields CDR1 LGHDT and CDR2 YNNKEL (reference sequence). The V and J ends lost 1 base and 8 bases respectively, with 14 bases between them. CDR3 in amino acids: CASSQGSSPEGYTF. The DNA of the CDR3 is TGTGCCAGCAGCCAAGGGTCCAGCCCAGAGGGCTACACCTTC.

The J gene is TRBJ1-1, the V gene TRBV25-1; weak D call: TRBD1 (5 bases). Germline CDR1 reads MGHDK; CDR2 reads SYGVNS. The CDR3 has 13 amino acids. The V gene lost 1 base and the J gene lost 9 bases, with 12 bases spanning the gap. CDR3 protein: CASSESGEPKAFF. The CDR3 DNA is TGTGCCAGCAGTGAATCGGGGGAGCCGAAAGCTTTCTTT.

V is TRBV19 and J is TRBJ2-7; tentatively, D is TRBD1 (5 bases). V shed 8 bases and J shed 1 base, with 15 bases lying between them. Germline V gene data show CDR1 as LNHDA and CDR2 as SQIVND (reference sequence). The CDR3 is 14 residues long. The CDR3: CASGQQDTSYEQYF. CDR3 coding DNA: TGTGCCAGTGGGCAGCAGGACACGTCCTACGAGCAGTACTTC. The complete variable domain, with remaining parts taken from reference TRBV19 and TRBJ2-7, reads DGGITQSPKYLFRKEGQNVTLSCEQNLNHDAMYWYRQDPGQGLRLIYYSQIVNDFQKGDIAEGYSVSREKKESFPLTVTSAQKNPTAFYLCASGQQDTSYEQYFGPGTRLTVT.

The chain employs TRBV10-3 and TRBJ2-7; TRBD2 matches at 14 bases. CDR3 length: 17 amino acids. V shed 10 bases and J 1 base; nucleotides not matched to a gene: 12. Germline V gene lookup returns CDR1 ENHRY and CDR2 SYGVKD. In DNA, the CDR3 is TGTGCCACCACTCCGGGACTAGCGGGAGTGGGGTCCTACGAGCAGTACTTC. As protein: CATTPGLAGVGSYEQYF.

On this clone itself: The junction departs from germline at one end; a sequencing error may be responsible. The chain uses TRBV6-5 and TRBJ2-1; 7 positions agree with TRBD1. CDR3 length: 14 amino acids. Looked up from germline, CDR1 is MNHEY and CDR2 is SVGAGI. This CDR3 reads CASSPGTEYNEQFF. The CDR3 bases are TGTGCCAGCAGTCCCGGGACAGAGTACAATGAACAGTTCTTC.

The V gene is TRBV4-2, the J gene TRBJ2-7; D is ambiguous. The CDR3 length is 14 residues. Trimming cost V 3 bases and J 5 bases, with 14 bases left between them. Germline values: CDR1 LGHNA, CDR2 YNFKEQ. The CDR3 nucleotides read TGTGCCAGCAGCCAGTTAAACCTAGAAGACGAGCAGTACTTC. Protein sequence: CASSQLNLEDEQYF.

CDR3: CASSYVGNSNQPQHF. In nucleotides, the CDR3 is TGTGCCAGCAGTTACGTGGGGAATAGCAATCAGCCCCAGCATTTT. V is TRBV6-5 and J is TRBJ1-5; no reliable D call. Germline values: CDR1 MNHEY, CDR2 SVGAGI. This CDR3 has 15 residues. The germline V and J ends were trimmed by 2 bases and 0 bases, with 8 bases remaining between them.

The chain recombines TRBV12-3 or TRBV12-4 with TRBJ1-1; possibly TRBD1 for D (5 bases). Trimming shortened V by 4 bases and J by 6 bases, and 9 bases separated the two germline ends. The length of the CDR3 is 12 residues. The CDR3 DNA sequence: TGTGCCAGCAGTTGGGACGTACCTGAAGCTTTCTTT. It is translated as CASSWDVPEAFF.

The CDR3, as DNA: TGCGCCAGCAGCTGGTCGGGTGGCGACAATGAGCAGTTCTTC. This codes for CASSWSGGDNEQFF. The rearrangement uses TRBV5-1 and TRBJ2-1; no clear D gene. Germline values: CDR1 SGHRS, CDR2 YFSETQ. The CDR3 has 14 residues. The ends were cut back, 3 bases at V and 5 bases at J, with 12 bases in the middle.

The J gene is TRBJ2-1, the V gene TRBV11-3; 9 nucleotides line up with TRBD2. Germline CDR1 is SGHNT and CDR2 is YENEEA. With 5 bases clipped from V and 9 bases from J, the junction kept 11 bases outside the gene matches. The CDR3 runs to 15 residues. Here the CDR3 reads CASSRLAARSGEQFF. CDR3 coding DNA: TGTGCCAGCAGCCGACTAGCGGCCCGGAGCGGTGAGCAGTTCTTC.

The rearrangement joins TRBV11-2 to TRBJ1-2; D is undetermined. This CDR3 contains 16 residues. Trimming removed 5 bases at V and 8 bases at J, with 24 bases between. CDR1 is SGHAT, CDR2 FQNNGV, per germline. CDR3 sequence: CASSDARNLPSTGYTF. DNA for the CDR3: TGTGCCAGCAGCGACGCCAGGAACCTGCCTTCGACGGGCTACACCTTC.

This clone was found once. This chain uses TRBV23-1 with TRBJ1-2; the D gene is possibly TRBD1 (5 bases). TRBV23-1 is an open reading frame, and its role is uncertain. V lost 1 base and J lost 10, with 13 bases in between. This CDR3 spans 13 amino acids. The CDR3 region is CASSQWSGNHYTF. The CDR3 bases are TGCGCCAGCAGTCAATGGTCAGGGAACCACTACACCTTC.

The chain has TRBV19 and TRBJ1-1; D is ambiguous. From germline, CDR1 is LNHDA and CDR2 SQIVND (reference sequence). This CDR3 has 13 amino acids. Trimming shortened V by 10 bases and J by 4 bases, and 16 bases separated the two germline ends. In DNA, the CDR3 is TGTGCCACCCGACGGACCCCTTTCACTGAAGCTTTCTTT. Its translation: CATRRTPFTEAFF.

The CDR3 protein is CASSLGQAANYGYTF. In nucleotides, the CDR3 is TGTGCCAGCAGCTTGGGTCAGGCGGCTAACTATGGCTACACCTTC. The chain couples TRBV5-6 to TRBJ1-2; D gene uncertain. CDR3 length: 15 amino acids. V was trimmed by 0 bases and J by 0 bases, leaving 9 bases between them. CDR1 and CDR2 (germline): SGHDT, YYEEEE.

This chain links TRBV7-9 with TRBJ2-1; 15 positions agree with TRBD2. Germline CDR1 SEHNR, CDR2 FQNEAQ (reference sequence). J gave up 3 bases and V 5 bases, and 8 bases lay outside the gene matches. This CDR3 is built from 18 residues. Written as DNA, the CDR3 is TGTGCCAGCAGCCGGACTAGCGGGAGGGTCCCGCTCTACAATGAGCAGTTCTTC. Amino acids: CASSRTSGRVPLYNEQFF.

The chain uses TRBV7-9 and TRBJ2-1, with D possibly matching TRBD1 (5 bases). There are 16 residues in the CDR3. Germline loops: CDR1 SEHNR, CDR2 FQNEAQ (reference sequence). V was pared by 5 bases and J by 0 bases, with 14 bases between. CDR3 in DNA: TGTGCCAGCAGCCCGAGAACAGGTATCTCCTACAATGAGCAGTTCTTC. The encoded protein is CASSPRTGISYNEQFF.

The count of this clone is one. V usage is TRBV4-1 and J usage is TRBJ2-7; either TRBD1 or TRBD2 may fit D (5 bases each). V shed 1 base and J shed 0 bases, with 16 bases lying between them. The CDR3 extends over 17 amino acids. Germline V gene data show CDR1 as MGHRA and CDR2 as YSYEKL. Here the CDR3 reads CASSQGRGRTSSYEQYF. CDR3 nucleotides: TGCGCCAGCAGCCAAGGTCGGGGACGGACGAGCTCCTACGAGCAGTACTTC.

The V gene is TRBV9, the J gene TRBJ2-7; TRBD2 agrees at 8 bases. CDR1 SGDLS and CDR2 YYNGEE come from the germline V gene. The CDR3 is made up of 15 amino acids. The junction had 10 bases not matched to a gene; V was cut back by 2 bases and J by 6 bases. The CDR3, as DNA: TGTGCCAGCAGCGTTTTCGGGGGGGCCGACGGCGAGCAGTACTTC. It encodes CASSVFGGADGEQYF.

The J gene is TRBJ2-5, the V gene TRBV5-1; D remains unclear. V was trimmed by 2 bases and J by 0 bases, leaving 5 bases between them. CDR3 length: 13 amino acids. CDR1 is SGHRS, CDR2 YFSETQ, per germline. The CDR3 is CASSFDNQETQYF. Here the CDR3 DNA reads TGCGCCAGCAGCTTTGATAACCAAGAGACCCAGTACTTC.

The DNA for the CDR3 is TGTGCCAGCAGTTCGCGAGGACTAGCGGGAGCCGTGGTGAAGACCCAGTACTTC. It is translated as CASSSRGLAGAVVKTQYF. V and J are TRBV7-2 and TRBJ2-5, with TRBD2 identical over 13 bases. The CDR3 totals 18 residues. CDR1 is SGHTA, CDR2 FQGNSA, per germline. V shed 6 bases and J 6 bases; nucleotides not matched to a gene: 16. The full variable domain, completed using reference TRBV7-2 and TRBJ2-5, is GAGVSQSPSNKVTEKGKDVELRCDPISGHTALYWYRQSLGQGLEFLIYFQGNSAPDKSGLPSDRFSAERTGGSVSTLTIQRTQQEDSAVYLCASSSRGLAGAVVKTQYFGPGTRLLVL.

This sequence joins TRBV5-1 and TRBJ2-5; the D gene is possibly TRBD2 (7 bases). This CDR3 spans 13 amino acids. V lost 5 bases and J lost 4, with 12 bases in between. CDR1 is SGHRS and CDR2 is YFSETQ in the germline V gene. CDR3 sequence: CASSWRGGETQYF. CDR3 nucleotide sequence: TGCGCCAGCAGTTGGAGGGGGGGAGAGACCCAGTACTTC.

The chain employs TRBV11-2 and TRBJ2-7, with a tentative D call TRBD2 (5 bases). Deletions cut 2 bases from V and 5 bases from J, with 19 bases between. CDR1 and CDR2 (germline): SGHAT, FQNNGV. CDR3 length: 16 amino acids. The CDR3 here is CASSLLRDLSLDEQYF. DNA for the CDR3: TGTGCCAGCAGCTTATTGAGGGATCTCTCTCTGGACGAGCAGTACTTC.

The V call is TRBV20-1, the J call TRBJ2-7, with no clear D. The V end lost 3 bases, the J end lost 3 bases, and 9 bases lay between the germline ends. The CDR3 loop spans 12 amino acids. CDR1 is DFQATT and CDR2 is SNEGSKA in the germline V gene (reference sequence). DNA of the CDR3: TGCAGTGCTAGTTTACCGGTCTACGAGCAGTACTTC. Translation: CSASLPVYEQYF.